The 25 T cell receptor beta chains reported below all come from one sample, sequenced in a study of OX40 agonist ivuxolimab in advanced cancers. Libraries were prepared by immunoSEQ multiplex PCR; TCRdb keeps only in-frame clonotypes and omits some of them. Of roughly 26,000 clones listed, about 90% are singletons. This sample comprised CD4+ or CD8+ T cells sorted from blood, obtained in a trial of the OX40 agonist ivuxolimab. These receptor sequences come from an adult with an advanced solid tumor such as melanoma, head and neck, liver or kidney cancer.

The chain employs TRBV27 and TRBJ2-1; D unclear. The germline V gene has CDR1 MNHEY and CDR2 SMNVEV (reference sequence). This CDR3 contains 15 residues. V dropped 2 bases and J dropped 4 bases, with 12 bases sitting between them. Written as DNA, the CDR3 is TGTGCCAGCAGTTTAGAGGCAGGTTTATACAATGAGCAGTTCTTC. Protein product: CASSLEAGLYNEQFF.

The chain has TRBV29-1 and TRBJ2-1; a weak D match, TRBD1 (5 bases). This CDR3 has 10 residues. V was shortened by 6 bases and J by 10 bases, with 10 bases between the two germline ends. The germline CDR1 and CDR2 sequences are SQVTM and ANQGSEA. The CDR3, as DNA: TGCAGCGTGCAGGGTAACGAGCAGTTCTTC. Translating it yields CSVQGNEQFF.

The J gene is TRBJ2-6, the V gene TRBV9; tentative D call: TRBD1 (5 bases). Germline V gene data show CDR1 as SGDLS and CDR2 as YYNGEE. The CDR3 runs to 17 residues. V lost 1 base, J lost 0 bases, and 11 bases lay in between. CDR3 sequence: CASSVSTARSGANVLTF. The CDR3 bases are TGTGCCAGCAGCGTATCGACAGCGCGCTCTGGGGCCAACGTCCTGACTTTC.

The chain uses TRBV5-6 and TRBJ1-4; 8 nucleotides line up with TRBD1. V lost 0 bases and J lost 7; bases outside the gene matches: 2. The germline CDR1 and CDR2 sequences are SGHDT and YYEEEE. The CDR3 runs to 14 residues. The CDR3 nucleotides read TGTGCCAGCAGCTTGGCAGGGGGCAGTGAAAAACTGTTTTTT. It encodes CASSLAGGSEKLFF.

This chain connects TRBV19 to TRBJ1-3; D might be TRBD1 (5 bases). The CDR3 totals 14 residues. CDR1 and CDR2 (germline): LNHDA, SQIVND (reference sequence). With 9 bases removed from V and 0 bases from J, the gap between germline ends came to 12 bases. The CDR3 loop reads CASRDASSGNTIYF. In DNA form, the CDR3 reads TGTGCCAGCCGGGACGCCAGCTCTGGAAACACCATATATTTT.

This clone was observed a few times. The rearrangement links TRBV6-4 to TRBJ1-2, with TRBD1 matching over 11 bases. This CDR3 has 14 amino acids. V gave up 2 bases and J gave up 4 bases; unmatched junction bases: 0. The germline gives CDR1 MRHNA, CDR2 SNTAGT. The CDR3 spells CASSDGTGGYGYTF. CDR3 coding DNA: TGTGCCAGCAGTGACGGGACAGGGGGCTATGGCTACACCTTC.

This clone has only one observation. V usage is TRBV6-4 and J usage is TRBJ2-2; TRBD2 is a possible D gene (7 bases). There are 16 residues in the CDR3. V lost 3 bases and J 4 bases, leaving 15 bases between the germline ends. The V gene's germline CDR1 is MRHNA and CDR2 SNTAGT. The CDR3 nucleotides are TGTGCCAGCAGTGAAGGGGGGGGGCGAAGCACCGGGGAGCTGTTTTTT. Encoded protein: CASSEGGGRSTGELFF.

In its sample, this clone was seen a few times. This chain uses TRBV28 with TRBJ1-3, with a possible D match to TRBD1 (6 bases). Germline values: CDR1 MDHEN, CDR2 SYDVKM. Deletions cut 6 bases from V and 3 bases from J, with 12 bases between. The CDR3 covers 14 residues. The chain's CDR3 is CASRLPGDGNTIYF. The CDR3 DNA reads as TGTGCCAGCAGACTACCAGGGGATGGAAACACCATATATTTT.

This sequence joins TRBV7-9 and TRBJ2-5; 8 bases line up with TRBD2. The J call may not be correct, given that the DNA end is closer to TRBJ2-7. CDR1 and CDR2 (germline): SEHNR, FQNEAQ (reference sequence). The CDR3 spans 17 residues. CDR3 sequence reads: CASSLWGREVLSYEQYF. CDR3 DNA sequence: TGTGCCAGCAGCTTATGGGGGCGGGAGGTCCTCTCCTACGAGCAGTACTTC.

This chain joins TRBV6-1 and TRBJ2-7; unclear D gene. V was clipped by 2 bases and J by 4 bases, with 12 bases between them. The germline V gene encodes CDR1 MNHNS and CDR2 SASEGT. The CDR3 contains 14 residues. The CDR3 protein is CASSEMAENYEQYF. CDR3 bases: TGTGCCAGCAGTGAAATGGCGGAGAATTACGAGCAGTACTTC.

The rearrangement links TRBV4-1 to TRBJ2-5; D possibly matches TRBD1 or TRBD2 (5 bases each). This CDR3 contains 13 residues. The germline V gene has CDR1 MGHRA and CDR2 YSYEKL. V gave up 3 bases and J gave up 9 bases, with 14 bases separating them. In nucleotides, the CDR3 is TGCGCCAGCAGCCAGTTGGACACGGGGTCCCAGTACTTC. Translated, it gives CASSQLDTGSQYF.

The chain has TRBV19 and TRBJ2-2; D is ambiguous. Trimming shortened V by 7 bases and J by 2 bases, and 5 bases separated the two germline ends. The germline V gene has CDR1 LNHDA and CDR2 SQIVND (reference sequence). This CDR3 region has 12 residues. CDR3 sequence reads: CASTINTGELFF. CDR3 DNA sequence: TGTGCCAGTACCATAAACACCGGGGAGCTGTTTTTT. Supplemented by reference TRBV19 and TRBJ2-2, the full variable domain reads DGGITQSPKYLFRKEGQNVTLSCEQNLNHDAMYWYRQDPGQGLRLIYYSQIVNDFQKGDIAEGYSVSREKKESFPLTVTSAQKNPTAFYLCASTINTGELFFGEGSRLTVL.

This sequence joins TRBV2 and TRBJ2-7, with 11 bases that match TRBD1. V was clipped by 7 bases and J by 7 bases; unmatched bases: 9. The germline V gene encodes CDR1 SNHLY and CDR2 FYNNEI. The CDR3 length is 14 residues. CDR3 protein: CASKIGTGGIEQYF. The CDR3 nucleotides are TGTGCCAGCAAGATAGGGACAGGGGGAATTGAGCAGTACTTC.

The table lists this clone with a count of one. An end of the junction differs from the germline gene, which may be a read error. The rearrangement joins TRBV2 to TRBJ2-5, with 7 bases identical to TRBD1. This CDR3 has 16 residues. Germline CDR1 SNHLY, CDR2 FYNNEI. The CDR3: CASSSHTGDPPETQYF. The CDR3 nucleotides read TGTGCCAGCAGTTCTCACACAGGGGACCCTCCCGAGACCCAATACTTC.

This rearrangement joins TRBV13 to TRBJ2-3, with D unresolved. Trimming cost V 3 bases and J 11 bases, with 12 bases left between them. Per the germline V gene, CDR1 is PRHDT and CDR2 is FYEKMQ (reference sequence). This CDR3 has 12 residues. The CDR3 loop is CASSLGLGEQYF. The CDR3 bases are TGTGCCAGCAGCTTGGGCTTAGGTGAGCAGTATTTT.

The gene calls are TRBV11-3 and TRBJ1-1; D remains unclear. V gave up 2 bases and J gave up 6 bases, with 13 bases separating them. CDR3 length: 14 amino acids. Looked up from germline, CDR1 is SGHNT and CDR2 is YENEEA. CDR3 loop: CASSLTPASAEAFF. The CDR3 DNA sequence: TGTGCCAGCAGCTTAACGCCAGCAAGCGCTGAAGCTTTCTTT.

This clone occurred once. This rearrangement joins TRBV19 to TRBJ1-5; D remains ambiguous. The CDR3 contains 14 residues. Germline V gives CDR1 LNHDA, CDR2 SQIVND (reference sequence). The V end was cut by 1 base, the J end by 9 bases, with 13 bases between. The CDR3 reads CASSIAASPRPQHF. The CDR3 nucleotides read TGTGCCAGTAGTATAGCCGCTAGCCCTCGGCCCCAGCATTTT.

The chain is built from TRBV9 and TRBJ2-7, with D hard to call. In germline, CDR1 is SGDLS, CDR2 YYNGEE. V lost 3 bases, J lost 2 bases, and 12 bases lay in between. The CDR3 sequence is 14 residues long. For the CDR3, the DNA is TGTGCCAGCAGCGAAGACTCTGGGACCTACGAGCAGTACTTC. Translated: CASSEDSGTYEQYF.

This chain uses TRBV14 with TRBJ2-2; D gene uncertain. V lost 0 bases to trimming and J lost 7 bases, with 9 bases between them. Per the germline V gene, CDR1 is SGHDN and CDR2 is FVKESK. The CDR3 loop spans 14 amino acids. The CDR3 DNA is TGTGCCAGCAGCCAAGATACTACGATCGGGGAGCTGTTTTTT. As protein: CASSQDTTIGELFF. The full variable domain, in which reference TRBV14 and TRBJ2-2 provide the parts outside the CDR3, is EAGVTQFPSHSVIEKGQTVTLRCDPISGHDNLYWYRRVMGKEIKFLLHFVKESKQDESGMPNNRFLAERTGGTYSTLKVQPAELEDSGVYFCASSQDTTIGELFFGEGSRLTVL.

The V and J genes are TRBV27 and TRBJ2-7, with D tentatively TRBD2 (5 bases). Trimming removed 6 bases from V and 5 bases from J, with 14 bases in between. CDR3 length: 13 amino acids. Germline CDR1 is MNHEY and CDR2 is SMNVEV (reference sequence). The CDR3 DNA sequence: TGTGCCAGCAGGCTACTAGGGAGCCACGAGCAGTACTTC. This sequence encodes CASRLLGSHEQYF.

This chain uses TRBV7-9 with TRBJ2-2, with D maybe TRBD2 (6 bases). The length of the CDR3 is 13 residues. V lost 6 bases to trimming and J lost 6 bases, with 11 bases between them. Germline lookup yields CDR1 SEHNR and CDR2 FQNEAQ (reference sequence). The CDR3 coding sequence is TGTGCCAGCAGTCCCCCGGGGGCCGGGGAGCTGTTTTTT. Its protein product is CASSPPGAGELFF.

J is TRBJ2-7 and V is TRBV5-5, with 7 positions matching TRBD1. CDR1 is SGHKS and CDR2 is YYEKEE in the germline V gene (reference sequence). CDR3 size: 14 residues. V trimming: 5 bases; J trimming: 1 base; junction bases outside the gene matches: 6. Written as DNA, the CDR3 is TGTGCCAGCAGTTGGACACAGGGGTCCTACGAGCAGTACTTC. This gives the protein CASSWTQGSYEQYF.

This clone was recorded only once. This rearrangement joins TRBV2 to TRBJ2-1; TRBD2 matches at 8 bases. The CDR3 has 15 amino acids. Germline V gene lookup returns CDR1 SNHLY and CDR2 FYNNEI. Trimming took 5 bases from V and 0 from J; bases not matched to a gene: 3. The CDR3 DNA is TGTGCCAGCAGTCAAACTAGCGGCTCCTACAATGAGCAGTTCTTC. Residues: CASSQTSGSYNEQFF. Drawing the rest from reference TRBV2 and TRBJ2-1, the complete variable domain is EPEVTQTPSHQVTQMGQEVILRCVPISNHLYFYWYRQILGQKVEFLVSFYNNEISEKSEIFDDQFSVERPDGSNFTLKIRSTKLEDSAMYFCASSQTSGSYNEQFFGPGTRLTVL.

The chain uses TRBV7-6 and TRBJ2-5; D might be TRBD1 or TRBD2, each matching 5 bases. The CDR3 consists of 14 residues. Germline values: CDR1 SGHVS, CDR2 FNYEAQ. Trimming left V 4 bases short and J 4 bases short, with 13 bases between. DNA of the CDR3: TGTGCCAGCAGCTCCCTCGCCGGGGCAGAGACCCAGTACTTC. It yields the protein CASSSLAGAETQYF.

The rearrangement uses TRBV6-5 and TRBJ1-4, with no clear D. The CDR3 has 14 residues. Trimming removed 2 bases at V and 1 base at J, with 5 bases between. In germline, CDR1 is MNHEY, CDR2 SVGAGI. The CDR3 reads CASSYEGTNEKLFF. The CDR3 DNA is TGTGCCAGCAGTTACGAGGGAACTAATGAAAAACTGTTTTTT.